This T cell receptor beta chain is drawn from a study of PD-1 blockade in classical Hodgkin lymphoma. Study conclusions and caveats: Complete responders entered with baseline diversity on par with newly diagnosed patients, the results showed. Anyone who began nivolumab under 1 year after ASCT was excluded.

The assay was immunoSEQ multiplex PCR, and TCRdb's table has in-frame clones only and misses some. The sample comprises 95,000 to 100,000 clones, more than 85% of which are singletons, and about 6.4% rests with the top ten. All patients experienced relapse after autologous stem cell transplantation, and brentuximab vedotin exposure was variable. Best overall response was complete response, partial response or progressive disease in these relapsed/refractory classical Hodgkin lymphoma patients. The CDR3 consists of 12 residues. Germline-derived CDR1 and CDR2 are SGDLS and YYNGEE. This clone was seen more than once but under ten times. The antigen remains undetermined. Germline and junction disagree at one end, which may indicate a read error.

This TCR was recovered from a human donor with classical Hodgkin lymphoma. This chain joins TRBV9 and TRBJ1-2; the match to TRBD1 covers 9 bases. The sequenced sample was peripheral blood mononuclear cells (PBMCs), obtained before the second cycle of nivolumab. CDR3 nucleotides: TGTGCCAGCAGCGCGGGACAGGGAAGGGCCTCCTTC. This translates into CASSAGQGRASF.